The 17 T cell receptor beta chains below all came from one sample that was sequenced in a study of cytomegalovirus exposure and HLA in healthy donors. The PCR contained 60 Vbeta and 13 Jbeta primers. The data were produced by immunoSEQ multiplex PCR, yet TCRdb's version contains in-frame clones alone and is incomplete. Among about 140,000 clones listed, around 90% were seen once. Sequenced material: PBMCs. These receptors originate from a woman aged 40-49 years in good health and CMV-seronegative.

The chain is built from TRBV6-6 and TRBJ1-5; TRBD1 matches at 10 bases. The CDR3 loop spans 16 amino acids. Trimming at V came to 0 bases and at J to 6 bases, leaving 5 bases not matched to a gene. Germline CDR1 is MNHNY and CDR2 is SVGAGI (reference sequence). DNA of the CDR3: TGTGCCAGCAGTTACTCGATGGGACAGGGGACTCAGCCCCAGCATTTT. This sequence encodes CASSYSMGQGTQPQHF.

V gene TRBV20-1 combines with J gene TRBJ1-1; TRBD1 matches at 8 bases. V lost 6 bases, J lost 9 bases, and 6 bases stayed unmatched. Germline V lookup: CDR1 DFQATT, CDR2 SNEGSKA (reference sequence). The CDR3 length is 11 residues. The CDR3 protein is CSAMTGVKAFF. Written as DNA, the CDR3 is TGCAGTGCCATGACAGGGGTTAAAGCTTTCTTT.

The chain is built from TRBV6-6 and TRBJ1-1; 8 positions match TRBD1. Trimming cost V 0 bases and J 7 bases; bases outside gene matches: 7. In germline, CDR1 is MNHNY, CDR2 SVGAGI (reference sequence). This CDR3 has 15 residues. The CDR3 DNA reads as TGTGCCAGCAGTTACTCGATCAGGGGGCCGGTTGAAGCTTTCTTT. It is translated as CASSYSIRGPVEAFF.

The chain joins TRBV18 to TRBJ2-7; TRBD1 is a possible D gene (5 bases). The germline V and J ends were trimmed by 1 base and 2 bases, with 9 bases remaining between them. Per germline, CDR1 KGHSH and CDR2 LQKENI. The CDR3 length is 14 residues. In DNA, the CDR3 is TGTGCCAGCTCACCACGGGGCGGAACCTACGAGCAGTACTTC. Translation: CASSPRGGTYEQYF.

The genes are TRBV9 and TRBJ2-1, with 7 bases matching TRBD1. From germline, CDR1 is SGDLS and CDR2 YYNGEE. The CDR3 is made up of 15 amino acids. V was clipped by 1 base and J by 1 base; unmatched bases: 2. The CDR3 DNA reads as TGTGCCAGCAGCGTAACGACAGGGTCCTACAATGAGCAGTTCTTC. It specifies CASSVTTGSYNEQFF.

The V and J genes are TRBV6-5 and TRBJ1-3; a weak D match, TRBD1 (6 bases). CDR1 and CDR2 from the germline V gene are MNHEY and SVGAGI. The ends were cut back, 7 bases at V and 6 bases at J, with 13 bases in the middle. This CDR3 spans 13 amino acids. CDR3 protein: CASTRQVANTIYF. CDR3 DNA: TGTGCCAGCACCCGACAGGTGGCAAACACCATATATTTT.

The chain employs TRBV11-1 and TRBJ2-7; D perhaps matches TRBD1 (5 bases). Between the trimmed V and J ends, which lost 3 bases and 3 bases, there was a span of 6 bases. CDR1 is SGHAT and CDR2 is FQDESV in the germline V gene (reference sequence). The length of the CDR3 is 12 residues. This CDR3 is CASSFDSYEQYF. The DNA of the CDR3 is TGTGCCAGCAGCTTTGACAGCTACGAGCAGTACTTC.

The gene calls are TRBV9 and TRBJ2-1, with 11 bases that match TRBD2. The junction had 8 bases not matched to a gene; V was cut back by 0 bases and J by 6 bases. Germline lookup yields CDR1 SGDLS and CDR2 YYNGEE. This CDR3 is 17 amino acids long. CDR3 residues: CASSVALAGAGANEQFF. In nucleotides, the CDR3 is TGTGCCAGCAGCGTAGCACTAGCGGGAGCGGGGGCCAATGAGCAGTTCTTC.

V gene TRBV7-2 combines with J gene TRBJ2-1; 14 nucleotides agree with TRBD2. The length of the CDR3 is 16 residues. The ends lost 1 base at V and 9 bases at J; junction bases unmatched: 5. Per germline, CDR1 SGHTA and CDR2 FQGNSA. The CDR3 spells CASSLVGTSGSGEQFF. CDR3 nucleotide sequence: TGTGCCAGCAGCTTAGTGGGGACTAGCGGGAGTGGTGAGCAGTTCTTC.

The V gene is TRBV11-3, the J gene TRBJ1-2; D remains unclear. Germline V gene sequence: CDR1 SGHNT, CDR2 YENEEA. Trimming removed 0 bases at V and 5 bases at J, with 16 bases between. The CDR3 contains 16 residues. The CDR3 sequence: CASSLDSGLGSYGYTF. The CDR3, as DNA: TGTGCCAGCAGCTTAGATTCGGGTTTAGGATCTTATGGCTACACCTTC.

The chain joins TRBV5-4 to TRBJ2-4, with D perhaps matching TRBD2 (6 bases). The CDR3 is made up of 17 amino acids. V shed 3 bases and J shed 1 base, with 17 bases lying between them. In germline, CDR1 is SGHNT, CDR2 YYREEE (reference sequence). CDR3 DNA sequence: TGTGCCAGCAGCTCCGGCGGGGTTGTCGGGGCCAAAAACATTCAGTACTTC. This translates into CASSSGGVVGAKNIQYF.

The chain recombines TRBV19 with TRBJ1-5; D possibly corresponds to TRBD1 (6 bases). Germline assignment: CDR1 LNHDA and CDR2 SQIVND (reference sequence). The CDR3 covers 15 residues. V dropped 2 bases and J dropped 4 bases, with 12 bases sitting between them. CDR3 bases: TGTGCCAGTAGTATATTGCCACAGGGAAATCAGCCCCAGCATTTT. It encodes CASSILPQGNQPQHF.

This chain uses TRBV11-3 with TRBJ2-1; D may be TRBD2 (6 bases). The V end lost 4 bases, the J end lost 0 bases, and 16 bases lay between the germline ends. Per the germline V gene, CDR1 is SGHNT and CDR2 is YENEEA. The CDR3 runs to 17 residues. CDR3 protein: CASSSLLGGSSYNEQFF. The CDR3 nucleotides read TGTGCCAGCAGCTCCCTTCTCGGAGGGAGCTCCTACAATGAGCAGTTCTTC.

The table lists this clone with a few counts. This sequence joins TRBV27 and TRBJ1-2; D uncertain. CDR3 length: 15 amino acids. Trimming cost V 7 bases and J 6 bases, with 21 bases left between them. Per the germline V gene, CDR1 is MNHEY and CDR2 is SMNVEV (reference sequence). As DNA, the CDR3 is TGTGCCAGCACCCCTCACCCCGGACTGTTTAATGGCTACACCTTC. This sequence encodes CASTPHPGLFNGYTF.

V usage is TRBV19 and J usage is TRBJ1-2; 8 bases agree with TRBD1. Germline CDR1 and CDR2: LNHDA and SQIVND (reference sequence). The CDR3 spans 14 residues. The junction had 5 bases not matched to a gene; V was cut back by 4 bases and J by 4 bases. The CDR3 region has the DNA TGTGCCAGTAGTAGAGAGACAGGGGCCTATGGCTACACCTTC. Translating gives CASSRETGAYGYTF. Complete variable domain (other parts from reference TRBV19 and TRBJ1-2): DGGITQSPKYLFRKEGQNVTLSCEQNLNHDAMYWYRQDPGQGLRLIYYSQIVNDFQKGDIAEGYSVSREKKESFPLTVTSAQKNPTAFYLCASSRETGAYGYTFGSGTRLTVV.

The rearrangement uses TRBV28 and TRBJ2-7; 8 bases agree with TRBD1. Germline V lookup: CDR1 MDHEN, CDR2 SYDVKM. The CDR3 covers 14 residues. V was pared by 6 bases and J by 3 bases, with 7 bases of the junction left unmatched. This CDR3 reads CASSNRDRHYEQYF. CDR3 in DNA: TGTGCCAGCAGCAACCGGGACAGGCACTACGAGCAGTACTTC. The full variable domain, with the rest looked up from reference TRBV28 and TRBJ2-7, is DVKVTQSSRYLVKRTGEKVFLECVQDMDHENMFWYRQDPGLGLRLIYFSYDVKMKEKGDIPEGYSVSREKKERFSLILESASTNQTSMYLCASSNRDRHYEQYFGPGTRLTVT.

The chain links TRBV5-1 to TRBJ2-7, with D maybe TRBD1 (6 bases). The germline CDR1 and CDR2 sequences are SGHRS and YFSETQ. CDR3 length: 15 amino acids. Trimming left V 0 bases short and J 3 bases short, with 13 bases between. CDR3 sequence: CASSLGTGPGYEQYF. As DNA, the CDR3 is TGCGCCAGCAGCTTGGGCACAGGGCCCGGCTACGAGCAGTACTTC.